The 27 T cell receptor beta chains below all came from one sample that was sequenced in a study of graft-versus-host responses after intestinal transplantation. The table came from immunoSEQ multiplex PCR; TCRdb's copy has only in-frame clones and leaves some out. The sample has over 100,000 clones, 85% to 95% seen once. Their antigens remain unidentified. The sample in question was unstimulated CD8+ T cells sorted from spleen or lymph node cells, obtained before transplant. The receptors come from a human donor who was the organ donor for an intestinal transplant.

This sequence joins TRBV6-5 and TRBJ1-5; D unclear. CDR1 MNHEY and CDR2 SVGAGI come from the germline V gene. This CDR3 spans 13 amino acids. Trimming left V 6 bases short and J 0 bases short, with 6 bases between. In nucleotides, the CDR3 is TGTGCCAGCAGGGGATATAGCAATCAGCCCCAGCATTTT. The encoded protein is CASRGYSNQPQHF.

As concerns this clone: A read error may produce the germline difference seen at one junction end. CDR3 sequence: CASSPGGYLNEQFF. CDR3 bases: TGTGCTAGCAGCCCAGGCGGATATCTGAATGAGCAGTTCTTC. V gene TRBV7-7 combines with J gene TRBJ2-1; D is unresolved. The germline V gene has CDR1 SSHAT and CDR2 FNYEAQ (reference sequence). This CDR3 comprises 14 residues.

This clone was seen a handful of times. The CDR3, as DNA: TGCGCCAGCAGCCAAGTGAGCAGGGGGCCCTACGAGCAGTACTTC. This gives the protein CASSQVSRGPYEQYF. The rearrangement links TRBV4-3 to TRBJ2-7; 8 nucleotides agree with TRBD1. V dropped 1 base and J dropped 2; count of bases not matched to a gene: 4. The CDR3 sequence is 15 residues long. CDR1 and CDR2 from the germline V gene are LGHNA and YSLEER.

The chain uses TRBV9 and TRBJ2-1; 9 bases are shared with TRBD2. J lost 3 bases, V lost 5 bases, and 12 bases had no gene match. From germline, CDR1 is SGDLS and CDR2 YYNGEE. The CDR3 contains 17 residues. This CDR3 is CASSHPTGLAFYNEQFF. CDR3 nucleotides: TGTGCCAGCAGTCACCCCACCGGACTAGCGTTCTACAATGAGCAGTTCTTC.

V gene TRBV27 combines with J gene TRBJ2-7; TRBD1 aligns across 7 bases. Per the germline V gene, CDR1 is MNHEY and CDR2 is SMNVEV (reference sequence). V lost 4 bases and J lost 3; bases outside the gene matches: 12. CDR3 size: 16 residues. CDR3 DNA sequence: TGTGCCAGCAGTTCCACTACGGGACAGAGACTCTACGAGCAGTACTTC. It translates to CASSSTTGQRLYEQYF.

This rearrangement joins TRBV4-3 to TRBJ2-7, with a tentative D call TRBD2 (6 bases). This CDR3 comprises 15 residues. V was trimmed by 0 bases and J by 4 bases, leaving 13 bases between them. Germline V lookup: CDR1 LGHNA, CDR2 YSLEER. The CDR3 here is CASSQEWRGSYEQYF. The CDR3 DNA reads TGCGCCAGCAGCCAAGAGTGGAGGGGTTCATACGAGCAGTACTTC.

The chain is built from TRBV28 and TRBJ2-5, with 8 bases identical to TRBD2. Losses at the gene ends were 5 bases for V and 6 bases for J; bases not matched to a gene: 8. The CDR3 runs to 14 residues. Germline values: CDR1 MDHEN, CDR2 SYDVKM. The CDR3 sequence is CASSIIRGGQTQYF. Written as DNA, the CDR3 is TGTGCCAGCAGTATAATCCGCGGGGGGCAGACCCAGTACTTC.

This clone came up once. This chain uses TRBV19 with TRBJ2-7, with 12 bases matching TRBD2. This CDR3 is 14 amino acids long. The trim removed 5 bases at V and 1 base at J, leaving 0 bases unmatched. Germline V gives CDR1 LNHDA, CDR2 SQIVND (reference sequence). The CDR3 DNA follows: TGTGCCAGTAGTCTAGCGGGAGGGTCCTACGAGCAGTACTTC. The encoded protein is CASSLAGGSYEQYF. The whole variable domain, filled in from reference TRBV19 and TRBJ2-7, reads DGGITQSPKYLFRKEGQNVTLSCEQNLNHDAMYWYRQDPGQGLRLIYYSQIVNDFQKGDIAEGYSVSREKKESFPLTVTSAQKNPTAFYLCASSLAGGSYEQYFGPGTRLTVT.

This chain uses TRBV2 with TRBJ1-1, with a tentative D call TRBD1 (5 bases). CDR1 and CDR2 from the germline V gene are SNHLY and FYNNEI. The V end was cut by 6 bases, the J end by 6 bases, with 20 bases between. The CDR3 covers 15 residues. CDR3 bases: TGTGCCAGCAGAGTCTATAATTTGGGGCTGGCTGAAGCTTTCTTT. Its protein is CASRVYNLGLAEAFF.

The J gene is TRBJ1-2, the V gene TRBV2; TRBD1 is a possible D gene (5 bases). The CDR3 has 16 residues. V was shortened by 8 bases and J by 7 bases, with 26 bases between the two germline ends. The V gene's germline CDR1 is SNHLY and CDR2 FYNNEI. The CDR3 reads CASLAEIQAASSGYTF. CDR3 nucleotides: TGTGCCAGCCTAGCCGAGATACAGGCGGCTTCGAGTGGCTACACCTTC.

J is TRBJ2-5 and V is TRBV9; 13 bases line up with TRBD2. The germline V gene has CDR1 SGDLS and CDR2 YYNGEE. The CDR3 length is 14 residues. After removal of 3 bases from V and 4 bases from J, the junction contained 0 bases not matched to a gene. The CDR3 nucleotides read TGTGCCAGCAGCGGGACTAGCGGGAGAGAGACCCAGTACTTC. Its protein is CASSGTSGRETQYF.

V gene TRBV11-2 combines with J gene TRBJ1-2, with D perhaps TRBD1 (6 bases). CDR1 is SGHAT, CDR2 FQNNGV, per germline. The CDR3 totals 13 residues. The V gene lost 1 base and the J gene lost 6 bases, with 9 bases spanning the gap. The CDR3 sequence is CASSLAGADGYTF. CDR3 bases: TGTGCCAGCAGCTTAGCAGGGGCTGATGGCTACACCTTC. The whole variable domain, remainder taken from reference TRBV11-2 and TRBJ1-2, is EAGVAQSPRYKIIEKRQSVAFWCNPISGHATLYWYQQILGQGPKLLIQFQNNGVVDDSQLPKDRFSAERLKGVDSTLKIQPAKLEDSAVYLCASSLAGADGYTFGSGTRLTVV.

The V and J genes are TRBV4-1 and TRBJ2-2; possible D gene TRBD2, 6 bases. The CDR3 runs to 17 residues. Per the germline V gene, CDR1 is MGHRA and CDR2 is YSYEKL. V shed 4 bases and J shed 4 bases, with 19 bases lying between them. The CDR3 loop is CASSLGIAGMGTGELFF. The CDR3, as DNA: TGCGCCAGCAGCCTAGGCATTGCGGGGATGGGCACCGGGGAGCTGTTTTTT.

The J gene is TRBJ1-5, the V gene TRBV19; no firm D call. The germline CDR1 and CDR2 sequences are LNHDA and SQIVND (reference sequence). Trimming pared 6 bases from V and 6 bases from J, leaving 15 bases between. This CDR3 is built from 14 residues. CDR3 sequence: CASSHIVRGQPQHF. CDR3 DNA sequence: TGTGCCAGTAGCCATATAGTGCGCGGTCAGCCCCAGCATTTT.

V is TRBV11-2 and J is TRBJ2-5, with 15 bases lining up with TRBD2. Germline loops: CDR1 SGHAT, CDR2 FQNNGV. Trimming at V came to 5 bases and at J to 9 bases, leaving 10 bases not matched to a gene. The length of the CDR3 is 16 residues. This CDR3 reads CASSQGLAGGPGAQYF. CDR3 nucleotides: TGTGCCAGCAGCCAGGGACTAGCGGGAGGTCCCGGGGCCCAGTACTTC.

The CDR3 DNA sequence: TGTGCCAGCAGCTCCTCACTAGCGCCACAAGAGACCCAGTACTTC. Translated: CASSSSLAPQETQYF. The chain links TRBV7-2 to TRBJ2-5, with 7 bases that match TRBD2. There are 15 residues in the CDR3. The ends lost 4 bases at V and 2 bases at J; junction bases unmatched: 7. Germline values: CDR1 SGHTA, CDR2 FQGNSA. Supplemented by reference TRBV7-2 and TRBJ2-5, the full variable domain reads GAGVSQSPSNKVTEKGKDVELRCDPISGHTALYWYRQSLGQGLEFLIYFQGNSAPDKSGLPSDRFSAERTGGSVSTLTIQRTQQEDSAVYLCASSSSLAPQETQYFGPGTRLLVL.

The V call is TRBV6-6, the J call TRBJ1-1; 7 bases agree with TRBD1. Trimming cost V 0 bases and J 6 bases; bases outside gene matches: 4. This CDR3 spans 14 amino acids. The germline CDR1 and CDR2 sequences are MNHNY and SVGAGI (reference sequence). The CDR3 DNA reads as TGTGCCAGCAGTTACTCGACAGGGCGACCTGAAGCTTTCTTT. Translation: CASSYSTGRPEAFF.

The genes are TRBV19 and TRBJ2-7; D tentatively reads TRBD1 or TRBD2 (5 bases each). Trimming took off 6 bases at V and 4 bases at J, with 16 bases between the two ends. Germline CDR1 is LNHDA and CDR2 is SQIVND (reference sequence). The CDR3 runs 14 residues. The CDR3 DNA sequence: TGTGCCAGTAGCCGGGACGGAGGAAGATACGAGCAGTACTTC. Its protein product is CASSRDGGRYEQYF.

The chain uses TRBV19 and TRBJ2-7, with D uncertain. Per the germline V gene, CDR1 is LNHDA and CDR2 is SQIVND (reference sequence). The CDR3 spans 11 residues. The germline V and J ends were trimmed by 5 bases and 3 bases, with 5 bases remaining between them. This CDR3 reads CASSSHYEQYF. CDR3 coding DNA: TGTGCCAGTAGTTCCCACTACGAGCAGTACTTC.

The CDR3: CASSQDGWTSTDTQYF. CDR3 bases: TGCGCCAGCAGCCAAGATGGTTGGACTAGCACAGATACGCAGTATTTT. The genes are TRBV4-3 and TRBJ2-3; D is perhaps TRBD2 (5 bases). The CDR3 covers 16 residues. V lost 0 bases and J lost 0, with 10 bases in between. The germline CDR1 and CDR2 sequences are LGHNA and YSLEER.

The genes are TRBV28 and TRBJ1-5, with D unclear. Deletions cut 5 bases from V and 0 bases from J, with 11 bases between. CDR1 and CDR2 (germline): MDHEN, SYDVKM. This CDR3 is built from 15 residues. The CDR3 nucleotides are TGTGCCAGCAGTCCGGGAGTTTATAGCAATCAGCCCCAGCATTTT. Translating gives CASSPGVYSNQPQHF.

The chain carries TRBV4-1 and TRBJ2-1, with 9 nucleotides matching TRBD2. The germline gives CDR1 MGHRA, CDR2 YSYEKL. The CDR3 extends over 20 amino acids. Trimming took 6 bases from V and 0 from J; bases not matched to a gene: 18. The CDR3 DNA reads TGCGCCAGCAGTCACCCGGGGACTAGCCGGAGATTTAGCTCCTACAATGAGCAGTTCTTC. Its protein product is CASSHPGTSRRFSSYNEQFF.

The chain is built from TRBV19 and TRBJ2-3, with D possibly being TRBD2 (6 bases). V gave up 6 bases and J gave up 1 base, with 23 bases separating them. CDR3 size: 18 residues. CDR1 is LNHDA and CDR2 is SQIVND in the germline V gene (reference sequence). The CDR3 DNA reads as TGTGCCAGTAGCCAGGGTTACATCTCGGCTAGCGGCACAGATACGCAGTATTTT. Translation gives CASSQGYISASGTDTQYF.

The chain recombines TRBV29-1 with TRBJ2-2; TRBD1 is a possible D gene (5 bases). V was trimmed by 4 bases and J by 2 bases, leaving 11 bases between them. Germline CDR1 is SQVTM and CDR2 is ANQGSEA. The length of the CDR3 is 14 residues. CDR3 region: CSVVAGQNTGELFF. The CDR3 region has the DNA TGCAGCGTTGTTGCAGGGCAAAACACCGGGGAGCTGTTTTTT.

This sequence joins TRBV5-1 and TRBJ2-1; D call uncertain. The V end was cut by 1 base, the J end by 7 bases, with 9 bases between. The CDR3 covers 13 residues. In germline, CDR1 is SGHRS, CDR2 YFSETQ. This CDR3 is CASSLIWGNEQFF. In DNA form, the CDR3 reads TGCGCCAGCAGCTTGATATGGGGAAATGAGCAGTTCTTC.

CDR3: CASSQDQTGNYEQYF. CDR3 in DNA: TGCGCCAGCAGCCAAGATCAGACAGGGAACTACGAGCAGTACTTC. The gene calls are TRBV4-1 and TRBJ2-7; TRBD1 matches 7 bases. V lost 0 bases to trimming and J lost 3 bases; unmatched junction nucleotides: 5. This CDR3 region has 15 residues. Per germline, CDR1 MGHRA and CDR2 YSYEKL.

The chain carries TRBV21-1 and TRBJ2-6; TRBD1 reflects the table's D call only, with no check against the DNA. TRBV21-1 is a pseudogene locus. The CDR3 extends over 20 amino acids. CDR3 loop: CASRLQGPHFPYSGANVLTF. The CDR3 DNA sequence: TGTGCCAGCAGACTACAGGGCCCTCACTTTCCATACTCTGGGGCCAACGTCCTGACTTTC.